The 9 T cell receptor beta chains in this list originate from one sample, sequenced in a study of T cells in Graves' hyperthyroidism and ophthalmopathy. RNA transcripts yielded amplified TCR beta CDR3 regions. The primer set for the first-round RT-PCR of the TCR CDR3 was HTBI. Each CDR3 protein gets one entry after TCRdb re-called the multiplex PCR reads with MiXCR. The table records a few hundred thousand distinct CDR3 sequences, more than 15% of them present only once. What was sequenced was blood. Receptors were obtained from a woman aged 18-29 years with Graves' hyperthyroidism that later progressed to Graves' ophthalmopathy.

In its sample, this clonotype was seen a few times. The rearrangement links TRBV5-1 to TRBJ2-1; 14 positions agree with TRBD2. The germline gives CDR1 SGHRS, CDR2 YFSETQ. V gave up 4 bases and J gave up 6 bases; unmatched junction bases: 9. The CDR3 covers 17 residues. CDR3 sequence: CASSPATGTSGSNEQFF. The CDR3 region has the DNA TGCGCCAGCAGCCCAGCTACCGGGACTAGCGGGAGCAATGAGCAGTTCTTC.

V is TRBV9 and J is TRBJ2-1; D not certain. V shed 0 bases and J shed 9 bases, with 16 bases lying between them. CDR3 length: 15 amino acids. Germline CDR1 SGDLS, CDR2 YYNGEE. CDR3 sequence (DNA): TGTGCCAGCAGCGTAGCGAGTAATGTGGTGGGTGAGCAGTTCTTC. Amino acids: CASSVASNVVGEQFF.

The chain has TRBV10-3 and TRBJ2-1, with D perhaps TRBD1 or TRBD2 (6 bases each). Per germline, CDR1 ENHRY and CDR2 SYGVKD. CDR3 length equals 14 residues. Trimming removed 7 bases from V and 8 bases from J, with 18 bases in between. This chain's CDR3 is CAINRRGAGDEQFF. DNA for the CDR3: TGTGCCATCAATCGGAGGGGGGCTGGGGATGAGCAGTTCTTC.

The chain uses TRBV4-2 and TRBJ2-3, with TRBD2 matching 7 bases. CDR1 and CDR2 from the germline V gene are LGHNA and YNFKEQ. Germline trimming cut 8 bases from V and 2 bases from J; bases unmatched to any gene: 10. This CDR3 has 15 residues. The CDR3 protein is CASAFRAGSTDTQYF. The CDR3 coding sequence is TGTGCCAGCGCGTTCCGAGCGGGGTCCACAGATACGCAGTATTTT.

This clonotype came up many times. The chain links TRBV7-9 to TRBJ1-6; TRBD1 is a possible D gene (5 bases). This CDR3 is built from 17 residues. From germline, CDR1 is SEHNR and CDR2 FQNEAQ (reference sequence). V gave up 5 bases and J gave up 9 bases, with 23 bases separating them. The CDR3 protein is CASSLRSSPGTGSPLHF. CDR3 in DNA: TGTGCCAGCAGCCTACGGAGCTCTCCAGGGACGGGTTCACCCCTCCACTTT.

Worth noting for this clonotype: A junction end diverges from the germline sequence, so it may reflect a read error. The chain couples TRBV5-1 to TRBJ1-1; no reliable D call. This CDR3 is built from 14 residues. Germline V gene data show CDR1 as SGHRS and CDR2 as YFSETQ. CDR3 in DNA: TGTGCCAGCAGCCACACCAACCTAGGCACTGAAGCTTTCTTT. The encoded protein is CASSHTNLGTEAFF.

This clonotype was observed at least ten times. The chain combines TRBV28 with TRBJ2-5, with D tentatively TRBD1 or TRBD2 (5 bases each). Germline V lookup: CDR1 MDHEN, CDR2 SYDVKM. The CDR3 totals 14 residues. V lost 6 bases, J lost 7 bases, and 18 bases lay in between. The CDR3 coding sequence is TGTGCCAGCAGCCCTGGGACGCCGAGGGGGACCCAGTACTTC. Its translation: CASSPGTPRGTQYF.

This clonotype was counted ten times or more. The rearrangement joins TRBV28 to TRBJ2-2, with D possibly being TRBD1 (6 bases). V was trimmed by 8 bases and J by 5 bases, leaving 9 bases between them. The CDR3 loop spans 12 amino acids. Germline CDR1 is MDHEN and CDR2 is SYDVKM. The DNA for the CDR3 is TGTGCCAGCCCAGGGGAGACCGGGGAGCTGTTTTTT. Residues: CASPGETGELFF. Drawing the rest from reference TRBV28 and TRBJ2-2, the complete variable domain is DVKVTQSSRYLVKRTGEKVFLECVQDMDHENMFWYRQDPGLGLRLIYFSYDVKMKEKGDIPEGYSVSREKKERFSLILESASTNQTSMYLCASPGETGELFFGEGSRLTVL.

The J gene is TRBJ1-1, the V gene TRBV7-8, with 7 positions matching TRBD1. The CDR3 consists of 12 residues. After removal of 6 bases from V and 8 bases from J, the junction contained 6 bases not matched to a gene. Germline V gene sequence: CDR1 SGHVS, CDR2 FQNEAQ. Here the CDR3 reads CASRDGTAEAFF. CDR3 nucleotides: TGTGCCAGCAGGGACGGGACAGCCGAAGCTTTCTTT.